This TCR beta chain was recorded in a study of blood T cell repertoires in COVID-19. About the study: Nucleic acid was either cDNA or gDNA, and it came from T cells, B-cell-depleted T cells, or PBMCs.

Assay: immunoSEQ multiplex PCR; the TCRdb copy retains only in-frame clones and omits some. The sample lists hundreds of thousands of clones; about 90% were seen once. This CDR3 has 17 residues. Trimming stripped 0 bases from V and 4 bases from J, with 18 bases between. Germline V gene data show CDR1 as GTSNPN and CDR2 as SVGIG (reference sequence). The source of this sequence is a man aged 40-49 years in a cohort exposed to, infected with or recovered from COVID-19 (not recorded which). What was sequenced was PBMCs or T cells enriched from blood (not recorded which). The gene calls are TRBV30 and TRBJ2-2, with D possibly TRBD2 on 8 matching bases. In DNA form, the CDR3 reads TGTGCCTGGAGTGTACCAATCGGGAGGGGGCGCACCGGGGAGCTGTTTTTT. Amino acid sequence: CAWSVPIGRGRTGELFF.